The following is a TCR beta chain sequence with its context. What it recognizes is unknown. The treatment is: 15 to 20 received Ad26.COV2.S at low or high dose, single or two shots; 5 received placebo; per-sample allocation not given. The study sampled participants on day 63 after the first vaccine or placebo injection. Aged 18-55 years, donor was enrolled in Boston around 2020. Immunization relied on an Ad26 vector, which expressed Wuhan-strain SARS-CoV-2 spike. The data stem from a study of Ad26.COV2.S vaccination and SARS-CoV-2 variants. Overall study context: Each vaccinee took Ad26.COV2.S intramuscularly, once or twice 56 days apart.

Only in-frame clones appear in the TCRdb table, and some are missing; sequencing was by immunoSEQ multiplex PCR. The repertoire has roughly 500,000 clones, roughly 89% of them found once; the top ten carry over 2.5%. V lost 0 bases and J 8 bases, leaving 11 bases between the germline ends. Germline CDR1 and CDR2: SGHRS and YFSETQ. The CDR3 spans 13 residues. General study findings and limits: Researchers cautioned that TCR breadth and depth analyses may have underestimated total T cell responses.

The sample in question was peripheral blood, obtained in a trial of Ad26.COV2.S vaccine versus placebo. V gene TRBV5-1 combines with J gene TRBJ1-2, with D possibly being TRBD1 (5 bases). This clonotype was obtained from a person between 18 and 65 years old who received the Ad26.COV2.S COVID-19 vaccine or a placebo. For the CDR3, the DNA is TGCGCCAGCAGCTTGGCTACAGGATGGGGCTACACCTTC. As protein: CASSLATGWGYTF.